These 19 T cell receptor beta chains originate from one sample sequenced in a study of technical replicates of blood from a handful of donors. Profiled with immunoSEQ multiplex PCR; TCRdb holds only in-frame clones, not every one. The sample carries tens of thousands of clones, about 92% recorded once. The sample consisted of T cells isolated from PBMCs. These receptors were taken from a human donor in good health.

This chain uses TRBV14 with TRBJ2-6, with a possible D match to TRBD1 (6 bases). The CDR3 is made up of 18 amino acids. Trimming cost V 0 bases and J 1 base, with 13 bases left between them. Per germline, CDR1 SGHDN and CDR2 FVKESK. In DNA form, the CDR3 reads TGTGCCAGCAGCCAAGACAGGGGAATAAGGTCTGGGGCCAACGTCCTGACTTTC. Residues: CASSQDRGIRSGANVLTF.

The V and J genes are TRBV6-5 and TRBJ2-7; TRBD1 agrees at 10 bases. V shed 0 bases, J shed 2 bases, and the junction held 4 bases outside the gene matches. The CDR3 loop spans 16 amino acids. Germline V gene data show CDR1 as MNHEY and CDR2 as SVGAGI. CDR3 sequence: CASSYSTGGLTYEQYF. The DNA for the CDR3 is TGTGCCAGCAGTTACTCGACAGGGGGCTTAACCTACGAGCAGTACTTC.

The rearrangement links TRBV9 to TRBJ1-4; 7 nucleotides agree with TRBD1. V trimming: 4 bases; J trimming: 8 bases; junction bases outside the gene matches: 8. The V gene's germline CDR1 is SGDLS and CDR2 YYNGEE. The CDR3 runs to 14 residues. CDR3 sequence: CASSRQGGREKLFF. The DNA of the CDR3 is TGTGCCAGCAGCAGACAGGGAGGTCGCGAAAAACTGTTTTTT.

V is TRBV11-1 and J is TRBJ2-1; D gene ambiguous. The CDR3 is 14 amino acids. The ends were cut back, 2 bases at V and 6 bases at J, with 11 bases in the middle. Germline CDR1 SGHAT, CDR2 FQDESV (reference sequence). The CDR3 region is CASSLTSQFNEQFF. CDR3 nucleotides: TGTGCCAGCAGCTTAACGTCTCAGTTCAATGAGCAGTTCTTC.

The chain uses TRBV11-3 and TRBJ2-7; 8 bases fit TRBD1. V lost 5 bases to trimming and J lost 6 bases; unmatched junction nucleotides: 3. CDR1 SGHNT and CDR2 YENEEA come from the germline V gene. There are 12 residues in the CDR3. The CDR3 loop is CASSRTGFEQYF. In nucleotides, the CDR3 is TGTGCCAGCAGCCGGACAGGGTTCGAGCAGTACTTC.

V is TRBV29-1 and J is TRBJ2-2, with a possible D match to TRBD2 (6 bases). V shed 4 bases and J shed 7 bases, with 7 bases lying between them. Germline V gene sequence: CDR1 SQVTM, CDR2 ANQGSEA. There are 11 residues in the CDR3. Here the CDR3 DNA reads TGCAGCGTTGGGAGGGGCGGGGAGCTGTTTTTT. Amino acid sequence: CSVGRGGELFF.

This clone was detected only once. The chain employs TRBV7-9 and TRBJ1-1, with a tentative D call TRBD1 (6 bases). CDR3 size: 14 residues. Germline V gene sequence: CDR1 SEHNR, CDR2 FQNEAQ (reference sequence). The V end was cut by 3 bases, the J end by 6 bases, with 14 bases between. The CDR3 sequence: CASSLIQGVAEAFF. In nucleotides, the CDR3 is TGTGCCAGCAGCTTGATACAGGGAGTGGCTGAAGCTTTCTTT.

The V and J genes are TRBV11-3 and TRBJ2-2; TRBD1 is a possible D gene (6 bases). With 2 bases removed from V and 5 bases from J, the gap between germline ends came to 6 bases. The CDR3 has 13 amino acids. The germline CDR1 and CDR2 sequences are SGHNT and YENEEA. The CDR3 DNA reads as TGTGCCAGCAGCTTACAGGGGACCGGGGAGCTGTTTTTT. This gives the protein CASSLQGTGELFF.

The V gene is TRBV6-5, the J gene TRBJ1-3; D gene unclear. The V and J ends lost 10 bases and 2 bases respectively, with 6 bases between them. Germline CDR1 is MNHEY and CDR2 is SVGAGI. The CDR3 covers 11 residues. Here the CDR3 reads CATLAGNTIYF. Here the CDR3 DNA reads TGTGCCACTCTAGCTGGAAACACCATATATTTT.

This chain connects TRBV11-2 to TRBJ1-1, with D maybe TRBD1 (5 bases). Germline V gives CDR1 SGHAT, CDR2 FQNNGV. Trimming took off 7 bases at V and 4 bases at J, with 19 bases between the two ends. The CDR3 spans 15 residues. This chain's CDR3 is CASTPVRGGRTEAFF. The CDR3 nucleotides are TGTGCCAGCACCCCAGTTAGGGGTGGACGCACTGAAGCTTTCTTT.

The chain employs TRBV7-3 and TRBJ1-3, with TRBD1 as a possible D gene (5 bases). CDR3 length: 17 amino acids. Germline V gives CDR1 SGHTA, CDR2 FQGTGA. V dropped 1 base and J dropped 1 base, with 14 bases sitting between them. The CDR3 sequence: CASSLNPGKASGNTIYF. CDR3 nucleotides: TGTGCCAGCAGCTTAAACCCAGGGAAGGCATCTGGAAACACCATATATTTT.

This chain links TRBV30 with TRBJ1-3, with unresolved D. Looked up from germline, CDR1 is GTSNPN and CDR2 is SVGIG (reference sequence). Trimming took off 0 bases at V and 4 bases at J, with 13 bases between the two ends. CDR3 length: 15 residues. The CDR3 protein is CAWSVLATGGNTIYF. The CDR3 DNA is TGTGCCTGGAGTGTACTGGCGACGGGAGGAAACACCATATATTTT. Based on the CDR3 plus reference TRBV30 and TRBJ1-3, the full variable domain is SQTIHQWPATLVQPVGSPLSLECTVEGTSNPNLYWYRQAAGRGLQLLFYSVGIGQISSEVPQNLSASRPQDRQFILSSKKLLLSDSGFYLCAWSVLATGGNTIYFGEGSWLTVV.

This clone came up a few times. The genes are TRBV5-1 and TRBJ1-1, with 8 bases identical to TRBD1. V gave up 4 bases and J gave up 4 bases; unmatched junction bases: 6. The CDR3 sequence is 14 residues long. Germline CDR1 SGHRS, CDR2 YFSETQ. This chain's CDR3 is CASSAGQGGTEAFF. Written as DNA, the CDR3 is TGCGCCAGCAGCGCTGGACAGGGCGGCACTGAAGCTTTCTTT.

The chain uses TRBV2 and TRBJ2-4, with TRBD2 identical over 8 bases. The CDR3 runs 17 residues. V shed 2 bases and J 0 bases; nucleotides not matched to a gene: 6. Germline CDR1 SNHLY, CDR2 FYNNEI. CDR3 in DNA: TGTGCCAGCAGTGAACCAGGACTAGCCCGAGCCAAAAACATTCAGTACTTC. Its translation: CASSEPGLARAKNIQYF. Combining the CDR3 with reference TRBV2 and TRBJ2-4 gives the whole variable domain EPEVTQTPSHQVTQMGQEVILRCVPISNHLYFYWYRQILGQKVEFLVSFYNNEISEKSEIFDDQFSVERPDGSNFTLKIRSTKLEDSAMYFCASSEPGLARAKNIQYFGAGTRLSVL.

J is TRBJ2-1 and V is TRBV4-1, with 7 positions matching TRBD2. The length of the CDR3 is 13 residues. Unmatched junction bases numbered 6, after V lost 6 bases and J lost 7 bases. Germline CDR1 is MGHRA and CDR2 is YSYEKL. CDR3 coding DNA: TGCGCCAGCAGACGCGGGAGTGGAAATGAGCAGTTCTTC. This codes for CASRRGSGNEQFF.

The rearrangement links TRBV5-1 to TRBJ2-3; a weak D match, TRBD2 (5 bases). Trimming shortened V by 1 base and J by 6 bases, and 9 bases separated the two germline ends. Germline CDR1 reads SGHRS; CDR2 reads YFSETQ. This CDR3 spans 13 amino acids. CDR3 sequence: CASSLTWEDTQYF. CDR3 in DNA: TGCGCCAGCAGCTTGACTTGGGAGGATACGCAGTATTTT.

The chain uses TRBV11-3 and TRBJ2-6; tentative D call: TRBD1 (5 bases). Germline loops: CDR1 SGHNT, CDR2 YENEEA. V lost 1 base and J 7 bases, leaving 8 bases between the germline ends. CDR3 length: 14 residues. CDR3 sequence: CASSLVQGANVLTF. CDR3 sequence (DNA): TGTGCCAGCAGCTTAGTTCAGGGAGCCAACGTCCTGACTTTC.

This chain connects TRBV11-2 to TRBJ2-1; 12 bases align to TRBD2. From germline, CDR1 is SGHAT and CDR2 FQNNGV. The CDR3 is 14 amino acids. V lost 2 bases, J lost 7 bases, and 0 bases stayed unmatched. The CDR3 is CASSLTSGGNEQFF. The DNA for the CDR3 is TGTGCCAGCAGCTTAACTAGCGGGGGGAATGAGCAGTTCTTC.

The gene calls are TRBV5-1 and TRBJ2-7, with 7 bases fitting TRBD1. CDR1 is SGHRS and CDR2 is YFSETQ in the germline V gene. The CDR3 is made up of 14 amino acids. V lost 3 bases to trimming and J lost 5 bases; unmatched junction nucleotides: 8. CDR3 amino acids: CASSYRGPTHEQYF. CDR3 sequence (DNA): TGCGCCAGCAGCTACAGGGGACCGACCCACGAGCAGTACTTC.